This T cell receptor (beta chain) was obtained from a study of T cell repertoires in cytomegalovirus infection. Across the study: Both a matching HLA type and CMV infection were indicated by public TCR beta signatures.

This CDR3 has 13 amino acids. The V and J ends lost 9 bases and 6 bases respectively, with 14 bases between them. Germline V gene data show CDR1 as MNHNS and CDR2 as SASEGT. A remark on this clonotype: Its specificity is unknown.

TCRdb recomputed calls from the reads with MiXCR, one row per CDR3 protein. This table holds some 680,000 distinct CDR3 sequences, less than 40% found once. Findings and caveats of the study: The ex vivo response was dominated by HLA-C-restricted CMV-specific TCR beta clonotypes. Using cumulative public TCR beta family frequency, the authors identified those who carried CMV together with the relevant HLA.

The receptor was derived from a human donor in good health (CMV status not recorded). Some clones in this sample may be carry-over from other donors' samples. Sequencing was carried out using PBMCs. The V call is TRBV6-1, the J call TRBJ1-4; perhaps TRBD1 as D (5 bases). Here the CDR3 DNA reads TGTGCCAGTCGGGACGGCACCTATGAAAAACTGTTTTTT. Protein sequence: CASRDGTYEKLFF.